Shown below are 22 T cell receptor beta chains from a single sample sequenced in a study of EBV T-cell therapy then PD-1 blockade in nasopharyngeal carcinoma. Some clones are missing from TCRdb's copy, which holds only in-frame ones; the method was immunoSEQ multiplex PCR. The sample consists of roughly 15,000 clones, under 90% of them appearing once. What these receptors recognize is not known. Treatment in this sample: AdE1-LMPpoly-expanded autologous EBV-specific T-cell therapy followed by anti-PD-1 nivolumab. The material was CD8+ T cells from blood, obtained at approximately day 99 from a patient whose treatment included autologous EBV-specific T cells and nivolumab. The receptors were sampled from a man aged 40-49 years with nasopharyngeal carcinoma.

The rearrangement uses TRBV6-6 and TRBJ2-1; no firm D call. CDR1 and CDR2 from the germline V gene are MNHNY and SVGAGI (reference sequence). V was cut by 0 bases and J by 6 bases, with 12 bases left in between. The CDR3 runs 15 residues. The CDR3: CASSYSRPGSNEQFF. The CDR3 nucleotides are TGTGCCAGCAGTTACTCCCGCCCGGGCTCCAATGAGCAGTTCTTC.

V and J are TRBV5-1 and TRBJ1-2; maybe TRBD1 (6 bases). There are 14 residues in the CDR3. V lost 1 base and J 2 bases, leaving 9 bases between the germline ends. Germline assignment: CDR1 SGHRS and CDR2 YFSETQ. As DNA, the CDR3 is TGCGCCAGCAGCTTGAGAGGACAGAACTATGGCTACACCTTC. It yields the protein CASSLRGQNYGYTF. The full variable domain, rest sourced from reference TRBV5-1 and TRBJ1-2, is KAGVTQTPRYLIKTRGQQVTLSCSPISGHRSVSWYQQTPGQGLQFLFEYFSETQRNKGNFPGRFSGRQFSNSRSEMNVSTLELGDSALYLCASSLRGQNYGYTFGSGTRLTVV.

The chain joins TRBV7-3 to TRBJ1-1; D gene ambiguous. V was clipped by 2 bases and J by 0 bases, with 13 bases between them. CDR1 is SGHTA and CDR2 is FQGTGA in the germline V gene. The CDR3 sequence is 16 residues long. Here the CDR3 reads CASSLVRRAMNTEAFF. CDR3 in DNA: TGTGCCAGCAGCTTAGTTAGGAGGGCCATGAACACTGAAGCTTTCTTT. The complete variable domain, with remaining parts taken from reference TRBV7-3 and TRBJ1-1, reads GAGVSQTPSNKVTEKGKYVELRCDPISGHTALYWYRQSLGQGPEFLIYFQGTGAADDSGLPNDRFFAVRPEGSVSTLKIQRTERGDSAVYLCASSLVRRAMNTEAFFGQGTRLTVV.

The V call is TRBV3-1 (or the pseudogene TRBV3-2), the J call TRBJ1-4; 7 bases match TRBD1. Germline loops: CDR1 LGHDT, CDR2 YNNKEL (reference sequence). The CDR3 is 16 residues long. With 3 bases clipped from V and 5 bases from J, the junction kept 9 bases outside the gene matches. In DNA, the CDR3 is TGTGCCAGCAGCCATGACGGTGAGGGACAGAATGAAAAACTGTTTTTT. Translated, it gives CASSHDGEGQNEKLFF.

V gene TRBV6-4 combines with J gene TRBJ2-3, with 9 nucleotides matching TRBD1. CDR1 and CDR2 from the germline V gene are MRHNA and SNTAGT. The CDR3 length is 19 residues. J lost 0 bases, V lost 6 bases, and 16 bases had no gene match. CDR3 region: CASRADRGVGTESTDTQYF. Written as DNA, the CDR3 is TGTGCCAGCAGGGCGGACAGGGGAGTTGGAACGGAAAGCACAGATACGCAGTATTTT.

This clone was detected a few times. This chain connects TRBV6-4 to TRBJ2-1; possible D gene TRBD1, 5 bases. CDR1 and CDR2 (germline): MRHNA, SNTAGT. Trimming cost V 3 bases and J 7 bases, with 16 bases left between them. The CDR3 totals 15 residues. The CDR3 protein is CASSEGQGSVNEQFF. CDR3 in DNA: TGTGCCAGCAGTGAAGGGCAGGGATCGGTGAATGAGCAGTTCTTC.

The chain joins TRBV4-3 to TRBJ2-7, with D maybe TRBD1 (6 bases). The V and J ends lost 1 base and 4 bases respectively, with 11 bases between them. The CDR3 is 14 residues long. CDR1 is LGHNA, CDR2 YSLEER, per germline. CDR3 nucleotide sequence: TGCGCCAGCAGCCAAGGAATTACAGGGTACGAGCAGTACTTC. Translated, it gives CASSQGITGYEQYF.

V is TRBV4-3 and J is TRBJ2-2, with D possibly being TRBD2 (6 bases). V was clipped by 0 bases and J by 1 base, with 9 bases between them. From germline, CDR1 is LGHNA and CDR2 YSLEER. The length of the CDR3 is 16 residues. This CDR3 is CASSQDPGGNTGELFF. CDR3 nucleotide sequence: TGCGCCAGCAGCCAAGATCCCGGGGGGAACACCGGGGAGCTGTTTTTT.

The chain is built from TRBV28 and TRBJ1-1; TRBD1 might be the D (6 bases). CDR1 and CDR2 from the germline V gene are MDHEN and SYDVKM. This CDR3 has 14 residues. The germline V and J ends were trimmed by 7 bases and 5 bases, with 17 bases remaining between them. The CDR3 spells CASTVQGDGTEAFF. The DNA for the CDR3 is TGTGCCAGCACGGTACAGGGTGATGGGACTGAAGCTTTCTTT.

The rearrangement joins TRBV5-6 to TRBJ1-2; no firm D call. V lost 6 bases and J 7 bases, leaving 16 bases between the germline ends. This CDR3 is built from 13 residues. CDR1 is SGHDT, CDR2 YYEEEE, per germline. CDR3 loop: CASTKLVTRGYTF. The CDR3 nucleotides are TGTGCCAGCACCAAACTAGTAACCCGTGGCTACACCTTC.

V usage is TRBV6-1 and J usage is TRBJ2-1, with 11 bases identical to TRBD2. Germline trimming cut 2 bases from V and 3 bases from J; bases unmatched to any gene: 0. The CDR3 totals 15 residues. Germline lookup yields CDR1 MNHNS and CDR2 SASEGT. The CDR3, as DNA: TGTGCCAGCAGTGAACTAGCGGGGGGCTACAATGAGCAGTTCTTC. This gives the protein CASSELAGGYNEQFF.

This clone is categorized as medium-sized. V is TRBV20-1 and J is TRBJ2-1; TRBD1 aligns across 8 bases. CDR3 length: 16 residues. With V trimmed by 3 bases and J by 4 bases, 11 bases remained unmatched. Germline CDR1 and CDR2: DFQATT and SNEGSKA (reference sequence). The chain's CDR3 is CSASLIGGQVYNEQFF. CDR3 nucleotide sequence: TGCAGTGCTAGTCTCATTGGGGGACAGGTTTACAATGAGCAGTTCTTC.

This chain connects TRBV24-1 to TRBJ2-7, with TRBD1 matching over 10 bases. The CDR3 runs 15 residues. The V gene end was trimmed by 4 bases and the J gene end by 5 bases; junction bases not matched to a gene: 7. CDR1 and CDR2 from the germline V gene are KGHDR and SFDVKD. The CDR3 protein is CATSDPGQGSHEQYF. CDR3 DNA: TGTGCCACCAGTGACCCGGGACAGGGGTCCCACGAGCAGTACTTC.

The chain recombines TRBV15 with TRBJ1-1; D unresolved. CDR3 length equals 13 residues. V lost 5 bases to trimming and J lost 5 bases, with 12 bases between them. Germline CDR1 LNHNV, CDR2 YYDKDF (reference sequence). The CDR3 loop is CATSAIEWTEAFF. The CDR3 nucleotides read TGTGCCACCAGCGCCATTGAGTGGACTGAAGCTTTCTTT.

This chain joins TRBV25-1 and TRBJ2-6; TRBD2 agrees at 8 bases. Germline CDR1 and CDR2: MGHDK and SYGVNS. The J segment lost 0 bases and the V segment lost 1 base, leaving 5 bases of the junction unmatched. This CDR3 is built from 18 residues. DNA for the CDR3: TGTGCCAGCAGTGAATCGGGAGGGGAGTACTCTGGGGCCAACGTCCTGACTTTC. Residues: CASSESGGEYSGANVLTF. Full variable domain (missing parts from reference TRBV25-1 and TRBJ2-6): EADIYQTPRYLVIGTGKKITLECSQTMGHDKMYWYQQDPGMELHLIHYSYGVNSTEKGDLSSESTVSRIRTEHFPLTLESARPSHTSQYLCASSESGGEYSGANVLTFGAGSRLTVL.

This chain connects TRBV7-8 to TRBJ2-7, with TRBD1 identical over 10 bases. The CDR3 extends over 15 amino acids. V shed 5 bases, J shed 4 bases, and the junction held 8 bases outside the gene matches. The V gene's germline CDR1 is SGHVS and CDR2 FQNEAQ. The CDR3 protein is CASSLTRDRGYEQYF. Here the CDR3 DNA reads TGTGCCAGCAGCCTTACCCGGGACAGGGGTTACGAGCAGTACTTC. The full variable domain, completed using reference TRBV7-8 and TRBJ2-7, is GAGVSQSPRYKVAKRGQDVALRCDPISGHVSLFWYQQALGQGPEFLTYFQNEAQLDKSGLPSDRFFAERPEGSVSTLKIQRTQQEDSAVYLCASSLTRDRGYEQYFGPGTRLTVT.

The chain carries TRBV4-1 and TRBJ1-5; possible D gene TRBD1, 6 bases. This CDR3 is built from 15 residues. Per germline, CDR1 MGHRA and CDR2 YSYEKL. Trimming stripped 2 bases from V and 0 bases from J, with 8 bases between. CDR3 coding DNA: TGCGCCAGCAGCCAAAGGGGGTATAGCAATCAGCCCCAGCATTTT. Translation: CASSQRGYSNQPQHF.

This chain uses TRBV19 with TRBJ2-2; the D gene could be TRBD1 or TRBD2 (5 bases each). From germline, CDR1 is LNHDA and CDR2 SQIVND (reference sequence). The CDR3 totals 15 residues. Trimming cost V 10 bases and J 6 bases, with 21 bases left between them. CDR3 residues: CATSLRWGKAGELFF. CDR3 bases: TGTGCCACCTCTCTAAGATGGGGGAAAGCCGGGGAGCTGTTTTTT.

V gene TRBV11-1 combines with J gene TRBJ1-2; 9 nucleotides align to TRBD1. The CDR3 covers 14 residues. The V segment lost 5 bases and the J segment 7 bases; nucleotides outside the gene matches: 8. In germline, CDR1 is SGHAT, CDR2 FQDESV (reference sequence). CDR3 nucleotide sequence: TGTGCCAGCAGCCTCGGACAGGGGCAGGGTGGCTACACCTTC. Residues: CASSLGQGQGGYTF.

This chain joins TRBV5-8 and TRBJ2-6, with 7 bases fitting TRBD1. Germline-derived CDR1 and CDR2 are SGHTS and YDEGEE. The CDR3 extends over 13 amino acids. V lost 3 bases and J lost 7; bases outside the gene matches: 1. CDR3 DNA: TGTGCCAGCAGCTGGGACAGAGCCAACGTCCTGACTTTC. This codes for CASSWDRANVLTF.

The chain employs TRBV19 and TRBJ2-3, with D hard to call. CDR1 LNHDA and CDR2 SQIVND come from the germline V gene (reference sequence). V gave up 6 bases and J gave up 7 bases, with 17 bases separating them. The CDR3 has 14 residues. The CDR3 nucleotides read TGTGCCAGTAGCCCAGGCGTGCCGGCCTATACGCAGTATTTT. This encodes CASSPGVPAYTQYF.

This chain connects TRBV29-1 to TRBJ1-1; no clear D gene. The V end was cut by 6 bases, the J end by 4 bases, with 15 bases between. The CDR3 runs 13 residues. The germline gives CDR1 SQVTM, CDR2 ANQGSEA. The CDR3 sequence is CSVGRSRGTEAFF. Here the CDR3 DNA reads TGCAGCGTCGGGCGATCGAGAGGCACTGAAGCTTTCTTT.